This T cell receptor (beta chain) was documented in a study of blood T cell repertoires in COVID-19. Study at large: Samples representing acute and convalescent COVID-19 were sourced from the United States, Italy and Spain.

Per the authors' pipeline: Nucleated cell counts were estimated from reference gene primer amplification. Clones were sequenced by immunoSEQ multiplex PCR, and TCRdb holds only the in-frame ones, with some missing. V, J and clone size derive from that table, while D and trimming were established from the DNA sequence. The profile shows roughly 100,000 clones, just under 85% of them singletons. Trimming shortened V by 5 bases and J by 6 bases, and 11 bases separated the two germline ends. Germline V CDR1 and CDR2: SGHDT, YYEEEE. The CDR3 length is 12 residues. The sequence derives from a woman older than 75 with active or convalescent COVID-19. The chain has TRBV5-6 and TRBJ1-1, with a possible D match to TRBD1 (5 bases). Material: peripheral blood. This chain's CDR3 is CASSLAGPEAFF. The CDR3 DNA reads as TGTGCCAGCAGTCTTGCGGGACCTGAAGCTTTCTTT.